These 17 T cell receptor beta chains originate from one sample sequenced in a study of CD8 T cells in ankylosing spondylitis. Each CDR3 protein is one row after TCRdb ran MiXCR on the 5' RACE reads. The repertoire holds 85,000 to 100,000 distinct CDR3 sequences, with just under 9% as singletons. The sequencing input was blood, either unsorted or a sorted T cell fraction (not recorded which). These receptors originate from a male donor with ankylosing spondylitis or in good health (not recorded which).

This clonotype was counted at least ten times. The chain carries TRBV20-1 and TRBJ2-1; 8 bases fit TRBD1. The V and J ends lost 0 bases and 4 bases, in that order; junction bases with no gene match: 5. The CDR3 totals 15 residues. From germline, CDR1 is DFQATT and CDR2 SNEGSKA (reference sequence). The CDR3 nucleotides are TGCAGTGCTAGAGAGGGGACAGGATATTACAATGAGCAGTTCTTC. It translates to CSAREGTGYYNEQFF.

This clonotype has at least ten counts. The germline gene is not matched at one end of the junction; a read error may be the cause. This chain uses TRBV20-1 with TRBJ2-3; TRBD2 might be the D (6 bases). This CDR3 has 12 residues. CDR1 is DFQATT and CDR2 is SNEGSKA in the germline V gene (reference sequence). CDR3 amino acids: CSATGETVTQYF. The DNA for the CDR3 is TGCAGTGCTACGGGGGAGACAGTTACGCAGTATTTT.

This clonotype was recorded many times. V gene TRBV14 combines with J gene TRBJ2-1; TRBD1 matches 10 bases. Germline-derived CDR1 and CDR2 are SGHDN and FVKESK. CDR3 size: 17 residues. The J segment lost 9 bases and the V segment lost 2 bases, leaving 13 bases of the junction unmatched. The DNA of the CDR3 is TGTGCCAGCAGCCAATCGAGACCGGGACAGGGGCTAATTGAGCAGTTCTTC. Translating it yields CASSQSRPGQGLIEQFF.

This clonotype has more than one count but fewer than ten. The V and J genes are TRBV11-2 and TRBJ2-3; D gene uncertain. The CDR3 sequence is 15 residues long. Germline CDR1 reads SGHAT; CDR2 reads FQNNGV. V lost 5 bases, J lost 2 bases, and 14 bases lay in between. CDR3 amino acids: CASSLVALPTDTQYF. The CDR3 DNA is TGTGCCAGCAGCCTAGTGGCCCTACCCACAGATACGCAGTATTTT.

The chain is built from TRBV29-1 and TRBJ2-7; 7 nucleotides align to TRBD1. Germline V CDR1 and CDR2: SQVTM, ANQGSEA. The V gene end was trimmed by 2 bases and the J gene end by 6 bases; junction bases not matched to a gene: 7. The CDR3 runs to 13 residues. The CDR3 sequence is CSVERTGGGEQYF. The CDR3 region has the DNA TGCAGCGTTGAAAGGACAGGAGGCGGCGAGCAGTACTTC.

This clonotype was counted ten times or more. The chain recombines TRBV4-2 with TRBJ2-1; 8 bases match TRBD2. V gave up 1 base and J gave up 9 bases; unmatched junction bases: 5. The germline CDR1 and CDR2 sequences are LGHNA and YNFKEQ. The CDR3 has 14 amino acids. CDR3 residues: CASSQVSAGAEQFF. Here the CDR3 DNA reads TGTGCCAGCAGCCAAGTTTCAGCGGGGGCTGAGCAGTTCTTC.

This clonotype was observed at least ten times. For the CDR3, the DNA is TGTGCTAGTGGCCGTGGAGGCGATGCAGATACGCAGTATTTT. It is translated as CASGRGGDADTQYF. The chain combines TRBV12-5 with TRBJ2-3, with D possibly being TRBD2 (5 bases). Trimming took 6 bases from V and 4 from J, leaving 14 bases between them. Germline CDR1 is LGHNT and CDR2 is FRNRAP. The CDR3 spans 14 residues.

This clonotype was detected ten times or more. This rearrangement joins TRBV27 to TRBJ2-2; D ambiguous. The V and J ends lost 7 bases and 2 bases respectively, with 11 bases between them. The CDR3 totals 14 residues. Looked up from germline, CDR1 is MNHEY and CDR2 is SMNVEV (reference sequence). DNA for the CDR3: TGTGCCAGCAAGAGGCAGCCTAACACCGGGGAGCTGTTTTTT. This translates into CASKRQPNTGELFF.

This clonotype was seen ten or more times. The chain couples TRBV7-8 to TRBJ2-7; D might be TRBD2 (6 bases). Trimming took off 4 bases at V and 7 bases at J, with 20 bases between the two ends. CDR1 SGHVS and CDR2 FQNEAQ come from the germline V gene. The CDR3 is 15 amino acids. The CDR3 reads CASSSDISSVYEQYF. The DNA for the CDR3 is TGTGCCAGCAGCTCCGACATCTCTAGCGTCTATGAGCAGTACTTC. Full variable domain (rest looked up from reference TRBV7-8 and TRBJ2-7): GAGVSQSPRYKVAKRGQDVALRCDPISGHVSLFWYQQALGQGPEFLTYFQNEAQLDKSGLPSDRFFAERPEGSVSTLKIQRTQQEDSAVYLCASSSDISSVYEQYFGPGTRLTVT.

Only a few counts were recorded for this clonotype. The chain recombines TRBV5-5 with TRBJ1-3, with 8 positions matching TRBD1. The junction had 14 bases not matched to a gene; V was cut back by 2 bases and J by 4 bases. Per germline, CDR1 SGHKS and CDR2 YYEKEE (reference sequence). This CDR3 comprises 18 residues. This CDR3 is CASSFGHFSTGAGNTIYF. The CDR3 region has the DNA TGTGCCAGCAGCTTTGGACACTTCTCGACAGGGGCCGGAAACACCATATATTTT.

Ten or more counts support this clonotype. The chain couples TRBV28 to TRBJ1-1, with unresolved D. Trimming removed 1 base at V and 1 base at J, with 4 bases between. This CDR3 has 13 residues. The V gene's germline CDR1 is MDHEN and CDR2 SYDVKM. Here the CDR3 DNA reads TGTGCCAGCAGTTTATTTAGGAACACTGAAGCTTTCTTT. The encoded protein is CASSLFRNTEAFF.

This clonotype has at least ten counts. This chain links TRBV2 with TRBJ1-2, with D unclear. V shed 4 bases and J shed 4 bases, with 10 bases lying between them. The CDR3 runs to 13 residues. Germline CDR1 and CDR2: SNHLY and FYNNEI. The CDR3 bases are TGTGCCAGCAGTGTCCGTGCGGGCTATGGCTACACCTTC. Encoded protein: CASSVRAGYGYTF.

This clonotype was detected many times. V is TRBV7-6 and J is TRBJ1-1; possible D gene TRBD1, 5 bases. The V gene's germline CDR1 is SGHVS and CDR2 FNYEAQ. CDR3 length equals 13 residues. V gave up 5 bases and J gave up 5 bases, with 12 bases separating them. CDR3 loop: CASSRDSRTEAFF. As DNA, the CDR3 is TGTGCCAGCAGCCGGGACTCTCGGACTGAAGCTTTCTTT. Filled out from reference TRBV7-6 and TRBJ1-1, the complete variable domain reads GAGVSQSPRYKVTKRGQDVALRCDPISGHVSLYWYRQALGQGPEFLTYFNYEAQQDKSGLPNDRFSAERPEGSISTLTIQRTEQRDSAMYRCASSRDSRTEAFFGQGTRLTVV.

This clonotype appeared many times. Mismatch with germline at one junction end may stem from a read error. The rearrangement joins TRBV11-2 to TRBJ2-2; 7 positions agree with TRBD1. Per the germline V gene, CDR1 is SGHAT and CDR2 is FQNNGV. The CDR3 consists of 17 residues. For the CDR3, the DNA is TGTGCCAGCAGCAAACCCCTTCTGGGACAGAGCACCGGCGAGCTGTTTTTT. This translates into CASSKPLLGQSTGELFF.

This clonotype has only a few counts. CDR3 DNA: TGTGCCAGCAGCTTAGATCGACTGCCGAACACCGGGGAGCTGTTTTTT. It codes for CASSLDRLPNTGELFF. The V call is TRBV11-2, the J call TRBJ2-2; D gene uncertain. The CDR3 is 16 residues long. Per the germline V gene, CDR1 is SGHAT and CDR2 is FQNNGV. V was trimmed by 0 bases and J by 0 bases, leaving 8 bases between them.

This clonotype has at least ten counts. This rearrangement joins TRBV6-5 to TRBJ1-3; no clear D gene. This CDR3 region has 16 residues. Germline CDR1 and CDR2: MNHEY and SVGAGI. Trimming took off 0 bases at V and 1 base at J, with 10 bases between the two ends. The CDR3 spells CASSYSPGMSGNTIYF. The CDR3 DNA sequence: TGTGCCAGCAGTTACTCTCCAGGAATGTCTGGAAACACCATATATTTT.

Turning to this clonotype: A much larger clone differs by one base, so this may be a read error. V and J are TRBV29-1 and TRBJ1-1; weak D call: TRBD1 (6 bases). The CDR3 runs 13 residues. Germline assignment: CDR1 SQVTM and CDR2 ANQGSEA. CDR3 DNA: TGCAGCGTAACCAGGACAGCGAACACTAAAGCTTTCTTT. Its protein is CSVTRTANTKAFF.